Reported below is one T cell receptor beta chain. V dropped 0 bases and J dropped 13 bases, with 16 bases sitting between them. The germline V gene has CDR1 WSHSY and CDR2 SAAADI. The length of the CDR3 is 14 residues. The source of the sample is a study of TIL therapy for anti-PD-1-resistant metastatic lung cancer. The sample's time point: pre-treatment sample, taken before nivolumab and TIL therapy. The libraries were made with immunoSEQ v3. The protocol was immunoSEQ multiplex PCR, while the TCRdb copy is restricted to in-frame clones and leaves out a portion. The sample has tens of thousands of clones; more than 60% are singletons.

This clonotype was sampled from a person aged 25-80 years with non-small cell lung cancer. The chain links TRBV10-2 to TRBJ1-3; TRBD1 might be the D (6 bases). Source: blood, taken at baseline. CDR3 loop: CASSESRGRTVIYF. As DNA, the CDR3 is TGCGCCAGCAGTGAGTCGAGGGGCAGGACAGTTATATATTTT.